This is a list of T cell receptor beta chains from one sample in a study of OX40 agonist ivuxolimab in advanced cancers. Clones were read by immunoSEQ multiplex PCR, and TCRdb kept only the in-frame ones, dropping some. This sample has around 84,000 clones; approximately 88% occur once, and the top ten carry around 7.8%. The sample consisted of CD4+ or CD8+ T cells sorted from blood, taken in a trial of the OX40 agonist ivuxolimab. These receptors came from an adult with an advanced solid tumor such as melanoma, head and neck, liver or kidney cancer. Both conserved end residues are part of each CDR3. The D gene is left open where the match is weak. Part of the rows lack a size; the others show once, few, many or a class for expanded clones.

V gene: TRBV14; J gene: TRBJ1-6; D gene: NA; clone size: NA; CDR3 protein: CASSQVAGQTLHF; CDR3 DNA: TGTGCCAGCAGCCAAGTCGCAGGCCAAACCCTCCACTTT
V gene: TRBV10-3; J gene: TRBJ2-3; D gene: TRBD1; clone size: NA; CDR3 protein: CAIRSGTDTDTQYF; CDR3 DNA: TGTGCCATCAGATCCGGGACAGACACAGATACGCAGTATTTT
V gene: TRBV29-1; J gene: TRBJ1-6; D gene: NA; clone size: NA; CDR3 protein: CSVEWGASSPLHF; CDR3 DNA: TGCAGCGTTGAATGGGGTGCTTCTTCACCCCTCCACTTT
V gene: TRBV7-8; J gene: TRBJ1-4; D gene: NA; clone size: NA; CDR3 protein: CASSLRIQGTNEKLFF; CDR3 DNA: TGTGCCAGCAGCTTAAGAATTCAGGGGACTAATGAAAAACTGTTTTTT
V gene: TRBV5-6; J gene: TRBJ1-5; D gene: NA; clone size: NA; CDR3 protein: CASSAGGGLGNQPQHF; CDR3 DNA: TGTGCCAGCAGCGCTGGGGGGGGACTGGGTAATCAGCCCCAGCATTTT
V gene: TRBV18; J gene: TRBJ2-7; D gene: TRBD2; clone size: NA; CDR3 protein: CASSETSGSYEQYF; CDR3 DNA: TGTGCCAGCTCAGAGACTAGCGGGAGTTACGAGCAGTACTTC
V gene: TRBV6-5; J gene: TRBJ1-6; D gene: NA; clone size: NA; CDR3 protein: CASRQRGNSPLHF; CDR3 DNA: TGTGCCAGCAGGCAAAGGGGTAATTCACCCCTCCACTTT
V gene: TRBV7-9; J gene: TRBJ2-7; D gene: NA; clone size: NA; CDR3 protein: CASSLEEQGYEQYF; CDR3 DNA: TGTGCCAGCAGCTTGGAGGAACAGGGCTACGAGCAGTACTTC
V gene: TRBV6-1; J gene: TRBJ2-1; D gene: NA; clone size: NA; CDR3 protein: CAGKYRVSSSNEQFF; CDR3 DNA: TGTGCCGGAAAGTACAGGGTTTCTAGCTCCAATGAGCAGTTCTTC
V gene: TRBV25-1; J gene: TRBJ2-7; D gene: TRBD1; clone size: NA; CDR3 protein: CASTRQGRTYEQYF; CDR3 DNA: TGTGCCAGCACCCGACAGGGACGGACCTACGAGCAGTACTTC
V gene: TRBV15; J gene: TRBJ2-7; D gene: TRBD2; clone size: NA; CDR3 protein: CATSRAPRGGGETYEQYF; CDR3 DNA: TGTGCCACCAGCAGAGCACCCCGGGGGGGTGGGGAAACCTACGAGCAGTACTTC
V gene: TRBV5-1; J gene: TRBJ2-2; D gene: TRBD2; clone size: NA; CDR3 protein: CASSTERGLTGELFF; CDR3 DNA: TGCGCCAGCAGCACGGAGCGGGGGCTCACCGGGGAGCTGTTTTTT
V gene: TRBV27; J gene: TRBJ1-1; D gene: NA; clone size: NA; CDR3 protein: CASRPSDTSLRAFF; CDR3 DNA: TGTGCCAGCAGGCCCAGCGACACCTCTCTGAGGGCTTTCTTT
V gene: TRBV4-1; J gene: TRBJ2-7; D gene: NA; clone size: NA; CDR3 protein: CASQKGAGLSYEQYF; CDR3 DNA: TGCGCCAGCCAGAAAGGGGCGGGGTTATCCTACGAGCAGTACTTC
V gene: TRBV7-9; J gene: TRBJ1-4; D gene: NA; clone size: NA; CDR3 protein: CASSNHGQARGEKLFF; CDR3 DNA: TGTGCCAGCAGCAACCATGGCCAGGCCAGGGGTGAAAAACTGTTTTTT
V gene: TRBV11-2; J gene: TRBJ1-2; D gene: TRBD1; clone size: NA; CDR3 protein: CASSPRQGGEGYTF; CDR3 DNA: TGTGCCAGCAGCCCGCGACAGGGTGGGGAGGGCTACACCTTC
V gene: TRBV11-3; J gene: TRBJ1-2; D gene: TRBD1; clone size: few; CDR3 protein: CASSPQGQRYGYTF; CDR3 DNA: TGTGCCAGCAGCCCGCAGGGACAGCGCTATGGCTACACCTTC
V gene: TRBV11-2; J gene: TRBJ1-1; D gene: NA; clone size: few; CDR3 protein: CASSPKWQGAFF; CDR3 DNA: TGTGCCAGCAGCCCGAAATGGCAGGGCGCTTTCTTT
V gene: TRBV6-1; J gene: TRBJ2-1; D gene: TRBD2; clone size: NA; CDR3 protein: CASKRETSGSNEQFF; CDR3 DNA: TGTGCCAGCAAGAGGGAAACTAGCGGGTCCAATGAGCAGTTCTTC
V gene: TRBV7-6; J gene: TRBJ2-7; D gene: TRBD2; clone size: NA; CDR3 protein: CASSPYSGGPPYEQYF; CDR3 DNA: TGTGCCAGCAGCCCCTACTCGGGAGGACCTCCCTACGAGCAGTACTTC
V gene: TRBV5-6; J gene: TRBJ1-2; D gene: NA; clone size: NA; CDR3 protein: CASSLAHQEYYGYTF; CDR3 DNA: TGTGCCAGCAGCTTAGCACATCAGGAGTACTATGGCTACACCTTC
V gene: TRBV5-1; J gene: TRBJ2-7; D gene: TRBD1; clone size: NA; CDR3 protein: CASRPDGGQVEYEQYF; CDR3 DNA: TGCGCCAGCAGACCAGATGGGGGACAGGTGGAATACGAGCAGTACTTC
V gene: TRBV9; J gene: TRBJ1-3; D gene: NA; clone size: NA; CDR3 protein: CASSVSGSGNTIYF; CDR3 DNA: TGTGCCAGCAGCGTGTCAGGGTCTGGAAACACCATATATTTT
V gene: TRBV14; J gene: TRBJ1-1; D gene: TRBD1; clone size: NA; CDR3 protein: CASSQEIPDRVHTEAFF; CDR3 DNA: TGTGCCAGCAGCCAAGAGATCCCTGACAGGGTCCACACTGAAGCTTTCTTT
V gene: TRBV9; J gene: TRBJ1-4; D gene: NA; clone size: NA; CDR3 protein: CASSINSQGKLFF; CDR3 DNA: TGTGCCAGCAGCATCAATAGCCAGGGCAAACTGTTTTTT
V gene: TRBV7-3; J gene: TRBJ2-2; D gene: TRBD2; clone size: once; CDR3 protein: CASSLSGGKLFF; CDR3 DNA: TGTGCCAGCAGCCTGAGCGGGGGCAAGCTGTTTTTT
V gene: TRBV5-5; J gene: TRBJ1-2; D gene: NA; clone size: once; CDR3 protein: CASSLSLVGQGASSIF; CDR3 DNA: NA
V gene: TRBV11-2; J gene: TRBJ1-1; D gene: TRBD1; clone size: NA; CDR3 protein: CASSLTGGQNTEAFF; CDR3 DNA: TGTGCCAGCAGCTTGACAGGGGGGCAAAACACTGAAGCTTTCTTT
V gene: TRBV18; J gene: TRBJ1-1; D gene: TRBD1; clone size: NA; CDR3 protein: CASSPGKDRKNTEAFF; CDR3 DNA: TGTGCCAGCTCACCGGGGAAGGACAGGAAGAACACTGAAGCTTTCTTT
V gene: TRBV10-1; J gene: TRBJ1-5; D gene: NA; clone size: NA; CDR3 protein: CASSESQAAPTFSNQPQHF; CDR3 DNA: TGCGCCAGCAGTGAGTCTCAAGCCGCCCCAACCTTTAGCAATCAGCCCCAGCATTTT
V gene: TRBV5-1; J gene: TRBJ2-2; D gene: NA; clone size: NA; CDR3 protein: CASSLVGTENTGELFF; CDR3 DNA: TGCGCCAGCAGCTTGGTGGGGACCGAGAACACCGGGGAGCTGTTTTTT
V gene: TRBV18; J gene: TRBJ1-2; D gene: NA; clone size: NA; CDR3 protein: CASSPQGASYGYTF; CDR3 DNA: TGTGCCAGCTCACCACAGGGTGCGAGCTATGGCTACACCTTC
V gene: TRBV7-2; J gene: TRBJ1-5; D gene: NA; clone size: few; CDR3 protein: CASSRVGQPQHF; CDR3 DNA: TGTGCCAGCAGCCGAGTAGGACAGCCCCAGCATTTT
V gene: TRBV7-3; J gene: TRBJ1-6; D gene: TRBD1; clone size: once; CDR3 protein: CASSSGQWNSPLHF; CDR3 DNA: TGTGCCAGCAGCTCGGGACAGTGGAATTCACCCCTCCACTTT
V gene: TRBV23-1; J gene: TRBJ2-1; D gene: NA; clone size: NA; CDR3 protein: CASSQGPWLNEQFF; CDR3 DNA: TGCGCCAGCAGTCAAGGTCCGTGGTTGAATGAGCAGTTCTTC
V gene: TRBV6-1; J gene: TRBJ2-2; D gene: NA; clone size: NA; CDR3 protein: CASSAFLGGSSGELFF; CDR3 DNA: TGTGCCAGCAGTGCGTTTTTGGGGGGTAGTAGCGGGGAGCTGTTTTTT
V gene: TRBV6-1; J gene: TRBJ1-2; D gene: NA; clone size: NA; CDR3 protein: CASSITQGKGGYTF; CDR3 DNA: TGTGCCAGCAGTATTACCCAGGGGAAAGGTGGCTACACCTTC
V gene: TRBV7-9; J gene: TRBJ2-1; D gene: TRBD2; clone size: once; CDR3 protein: CASSRREAPYNEQFF; CDR3 DNA: TGTGCCAGCAGCCGGCGGGAGGCCCCCTACAATGAGCAGTTCTTC
V gene: TRBV14; J gene: TRBJ1-6; D gene: NA; clone size: once; CDR3 protein: CASRGGWGSPLHF; CDR3 DNA: TGTGCCAGCCGTGGGGGTTGGGGATCACCCCTCCACTTT
V gene: TRBV19; J gene: TRBJ2-2; D gene: TRBD2; clone size: NA; CDR3 protein: CASTIGGTSRTGELFF; CDR3 DNA: TGTGCCAGTACAATCGGCGGGACTAGTCGGACCGGGGAGCTGTTTTTT
V gene: TRBV5-1; J gene: TRBJ2-7; D gene: NA; clone size: NA; CDR3 protein: CASSLQGSTYEQYF; CDR3 DNA: TGCGCCAGCAGCTTGCAGGGGTCGACCTACGAGCAGTACTTC
V gene: TRBV7-9; J gene: TRBJ1-5; D gene: NA; clone size: NA; CDR3 protein: CASSQQGGQPQHF; CDR3 DNA: TGTGCCAGCAGTCAACAGGGTGGACAGCCCCAGCATTTT
V gene: TRBV18; J gene: TRBJ2-1; D gene: NA; clone size: NA; CDR3 protein: CASSPGAANEQFF; CDR3 DNA: TGTGCCAGCTCACCGGGGGCAGCTAATGAGCAGTTCTTC
V gene: TRBV2; J gene: TRBJ1-1; D gene: TRBD1; clone size: NA; CDR3 protein: CASSVGTGVIEAFF; CDR3 DNA: TGTGCCAGCAGTGTGGGGACAGGGGTTATTGAAGCTTTCTTT
V gene: TRBV4-1; J gene: TRBJ2-7; D gene: NA; clone size: NA; CDR3 protein: CASSRAGPSSSYEQYF; CDR3 DNA: TGCGCCAGCAGTCGTGCAGGGCCCTCGAGCTCCTACGAGCAGTACTTC
V gene: TRBV30; J gene: TRBJ2-7; D gene: NA; clone size: NA; CDR3 protein: CAWRMPGGTYEQYF; CDR3 DNA: TGTGCCTGGAGGATGCCAGGGGGGACCTACGAGCAGTACTTC
V gene: TRBV9; J gene: TRBJ2-1; D gene: NA; clone size: few; CDR3 protein: CASSVDSLGGYNEQFF; CDR3 DNA: TGTGCCAGCAGCGTAGATTCCCTTGGGGGCTACAATGAGCAGTTCTTC
V gene: TRBV30; J gene: TRBJ2-7; D gene: NA; clone size: few; CDR3 protein: CAWKVGRGRGEQYF; CDR3 DNA: TGTGCCTGGAAGGTGGGAAGGGGCCGCGGCGAGCAGTACTTC